This TCR beta chain was obtained from a study of blood T cell repertoires in COVID-19. The method was immunoSEQ multiplex PCR; TCRdb's version includes in-frame clones alone and lacks a portion of them. The sample has 45,000 to 65,000 clones, 65% to 80% seen once. There are 14 residues in the CDR3. Trimming cost V 0 bases and J 6 bases, with 13 bases left between them. Per germline, CDR1 SGDLS and CDR2 YYNGEE. This sequence joins TRBV9 and TRBJ2-7; TRBD1 might be the D (6 bases). The receptor's source is a man aged 65 to 79 with active or convalescent COVID-19. The sample taken for sequencing was peripheral blood. For the CDR3, the DNA is TGTGCCAGCAGCGTAGGGGACACCATGGGCGAGCAGTACTTC. Its protein is CASSVGDTMGEQYF.